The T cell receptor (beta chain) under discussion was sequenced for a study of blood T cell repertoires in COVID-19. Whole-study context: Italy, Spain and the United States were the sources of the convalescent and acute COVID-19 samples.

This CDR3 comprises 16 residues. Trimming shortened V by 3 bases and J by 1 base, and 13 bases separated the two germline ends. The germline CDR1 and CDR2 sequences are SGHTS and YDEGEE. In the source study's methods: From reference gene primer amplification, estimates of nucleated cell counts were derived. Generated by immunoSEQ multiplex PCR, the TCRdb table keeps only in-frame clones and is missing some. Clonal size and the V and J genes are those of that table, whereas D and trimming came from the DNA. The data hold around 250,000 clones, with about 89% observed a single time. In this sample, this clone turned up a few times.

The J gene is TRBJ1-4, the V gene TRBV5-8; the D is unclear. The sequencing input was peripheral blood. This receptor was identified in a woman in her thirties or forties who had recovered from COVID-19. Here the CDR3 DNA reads TGTGCCAGCAGCTCGATCCTGGGAGTAACTAATGAAAAACTGTTTTTT. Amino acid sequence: CASSSILGVTNEKLFF.